A single sample is the source of the 8 T cell receptor beta chains below, sequenced in a study of blood T cell repertoires in COVID-19. Repertoires were generated with immunoSEQ multiplex PCR, while TCRdb's copy carries only in-frame clones and drops some. The sample contains about 410,000 clones, 70% to 90% of which appear only once. The sample consisted of peripheral blood. The receptors come from a woman in her 30s with active or convalescent COVID-19.

The chain couples TRBV27 to TRBJ2-5, with D maybe TRBD1 (5 bases). There are 13 residues in the CDR3. The germline V gene has CDR1 MNHEY and CDR2 SMNVEV (reference sequence). The V gene lost 5 bases and the J gene lost 2 bases, with 9 bases spanning the gap. The CDR3 DNA is TGTGCCAGCAGTCCCAGACAGCAAGAGACCCAGTACTTC. Translation: CASSPRQQETQYF.

The genes are TRBV5-1 and TRBJ1-4, with D uncertain. The CDR3 loop spans 14 amino acids. V lost 1 base and J lost 7, with 11 bases in between. The germline CDR1 and CDR2 sequences are SGHRS and YFSETQ. The CDR3 sequence: CASSLQAVGEKLFF. As DNA, the CDR3 is TGCGCCAGCAGCTTGCAGGCTGTGGGTGAAAAACTGTTTTTT. Based on the CDR3 plus reference TRBV5-1 and TRBJ1-4, the full variable domain is KAGVTQTPRYLIKTRGQQVTLSCSPISGHRSVSWYQQTPGQGLQFLFEYFSETQRNKGNFPGRFSGRQFSNSRSEMNVSTLELGDSALYLCASSLQAVGEKLFFGSGTQLSVL.

The chain couples TRBV2 to TRBJ1-6; D unresolved. Trimming left V 4 bases short and J 5 bases short, with 12 bases between. Per the germline V gene, CDR1 is SNHLY and CDR2 is FYNNEI. The CDR3 contains 15 residues. The CDR3 region is CASSGRGSDNSPLHF. The CDR3 DNA is TGTGCCAGCAGTGGAAGAGGTAGCGATAATTCACCCCTCCACTTT.

This clone was seen repeatedly, ten times or more. The chain employs TRBV20-1 and TRBJ1-1; weak D call: TRBD1 (6 bases). Germline-derived CDR1 and CDR2 are DFQATT and SNEGSKA (reference sequence). V lost 8 bases, J lost 3 bases, and 10 bases lay in between. This CDR3 has 11 residues. The CDR3 DNA reads as TGCAGTACAGGGCTTGACACTGAAGCTTTCTTT. It specifies CSTGLDTEAFF.

The chain couples TRBV5-1 to TRBJ1-1; D gene ambiguous. CDR3 size: 13 residues. Trimming removed 4 bases from V and 1 base from J, with 8 bases in between. Germline values: CDR1 SGHRS, CDR2 YFSETQ. The DNA for the CDR3 is TGCGCCAGCAGCCACCAGGAGAACACTGAAGCTTTCTTT. This translates into CASSHQENTEAFF.

The chain employs TRBV3-1 (or the pseudogene TRBV3-2) and TRBJ1-6; no clear D gene. V shed 3 bases and J shed 0 bases, with 12 bases lying between them. Germline loops: CDR1 LGHDT, CDR2 YNNKEL (reference sequence). The CDR3 runs 17 residues. CDR3 DNA sequence: TGTGCCAGCAGCCACTTTTTACAAAGCTCCTATAATTCACCCCTCCACTTT. Residues: CASSHFLQSSYNSPLHF.

This chain joins TRBV10-1 and TRBJ1-1, with D perhaps TRBD1 (5 bases). Germline CDR1 reads WNHNN; CDR2 reads SYGVQD (reference sequence). The length of the CDR3 is 13 residues. With 5 bases removed from V and 1 base from J, the gap between germline ends came to 8 bases. The CDR3 DNA sequence: TGCGCCAGCAGTAAGACAGAGAACACTGAAGCTTTCTTT. It specifies CASSKTENTEAFF.

Only a few counts were recorded for this clone. Compared with germline, one end of the junction differs, possibly owing to a read error. The chain combines TRBV2 with TRBJ1-4; TRBD1 matches at 9 bases. Germline CDR1 and CDR2: SNHLY and FYNNEI. This CDR3 has 11 residues. The CDR3 DNA sequence: TGTGCCAGCAGTGATAGACAGGGGGGGGTTTTT. As protein: CASSDRQGGVF. Filled out from reference TRBV2 and TRBJ1-4, the complete variable domain reads EPEVTQTPSHQVTQMGQEVILRCVPISNHLYFYWYRQILGQKVEFLVSFYNNEISEKSEIFDDQFSVERPDGSNFTLKIRSTKLEDSAMYFCASSDRQGGVFGSGTQLSVL.